A single sample gave rise to the 20 T cell receptor beta chains below, sequenced in a study of cytomegalovirus exposure and HLA in healthy donors. 60 Vbeta and 13 Jbeta primers were used in PCR. Produced via immunoSEQ multiplex PCR; TCRdb's table is partial and in-frame only. The table lists over 150,000 clones, under 85% of them singletons, with under 7% in the top ten. The sequencing input was PBMCs. These receptors originate from a woman aged 18-35 years in good health and CMV-seropositive.

The chain is built from TRBV19 and TRBJ1-6, with 7 bases aligning to TRBD1. The germline CDR1 and CDR2 sequences are LNHDA and SQIVND (reference sequence). V shed 6 bases and J 7 bases; nucleotides not matched to a gene: 9. The CDR3 is 15 residues long. In DNA form, the CDR3 reads TGTGCCAGTAGGCGAGAGGGACAGCCCAATTCACCCCTCCACTTT. Protein: CASRREGQPNSPLHF.

The chain is built from TRBV6-1 and TRBJ2-7; tentatively, D is TRBD1 (5 bases). The germline V and J ends were trimmed by 2 bases and 2 bases, with 16 bases remaining between them. The CDR3 spans 16 residues. In germline, CDR1 is MNHNS, CDR2 SASEGT. CDR3 nucleotide sequence: TGTGCCAGCAGTGAAATCTTTGGCAGGGTAACCTACGAGCAGTACTTC. Translation gives CASSEIFGRVTYEQYF.

The V and J genes are TRBV28 and TRBJ2-5, with 10 bases identical to TRBD1. CDR1 and CDR2 from the germline V gene are MDHEN and SYDVKM. V dropped 6 bases and J dropped 6; count of bases not matched to a gene: 16. This CDR3 has 17 amino acids. CDR3 residues: CASSYATSTGGYQTQYF. CDR3 coding DNA: TGTGCCAGCAGCTACGCCACCTCGACAGGGGGCTACCAGACCCAGTACTTC.

The V call is TRBV28, the J call TRBJ1-3; unclear D gene. Germline-derived CDR1 and CDR2 are MDHEN and SYDVKM. V lost 2 bases to trimming and J lost 1 base, with 6 bases between them. The CDR3 extends over 14 amino acids. The DNA for the CDR3 is TGTGCCAGCAGTTTACTCGGGTCTGGAAACACCATATATTTT. Amino acid sequence: CASSLLGSGNTIYF.

The chain carries TRBV2 and TRBJ1-1; 9 positions match TRBD1. The CDR3 consists of 13 residues. The ends lost 3 bases at V and 8 bases at J; junction bases unmatched: 4. CDR1 and CDR2 (germline): SNHLY, FYNNEI. CDR3 sequence (DNA): TGTGCCAGCAGTGATGAACAGGGGGCCGAAGCTTTCTTT. It is translated as CASSDEQGAEAFF.

This chain links TRBV10-3 with TRBJ2-5; weak D call: TRBD1 (6 bases). The length of the CDR3 is 14 residues. Germline values: CDR1 ENHRY, CDR2 SYGVKD. The germline V and J ends were trimmed by 0 bases and 2 bases, with 7 bases remaining between them. CDR3 region: CAISESGGQETQYF. The CDR3 DNA reads TGTGCCATCAGTGAGTCAGGGGGTCAAGAGACCCAGTACTTC.

The sample holds a few counts of this clone. The J gene is TRBJ1-3, the V gene TRBV18; D may be TRBD1 (6 bases). With 1 base removed from V and 9 bases from J, the gap between germline ends came to 16 bases. Germline CDR1 KGHSH, CDR2 LQKENI. The CDR3 totals 15 residues. Written as DNA, the CDR3 is TGTGCCAGCTCACCACAGGCGGACAGAGGCGGCACCATATATTTT. As protein: CASSPQADRGGTIYF.

This clone was found once. V and J are TRBV30 and TRBJ2-3; D is uncertain. This CDR3 contains 13 residues. The V and J ends lost 3 bases and 0 bases respectively, with 7 bases between them. Germline V gene lookup returns CDR1 GTSNPN and CDR2 SVGIG (reference sequence). The CDR3 loop reads CAWSLTSTDTQYF. In nucleotides, the CDR3 is TGTGCCTGGAGCCTCACAAGCACAGATACGCAGTATTTT. Using reference TRBV30 and TRBJ2-3 for the parts outside the CDR3, the full variable domain is SQTIHQWPATLVQPVGSPLSLECTVEGTSNPNLYWYRQAAGRGLQLLFYSVGIGQISSEVPQNLSASRPQDRQFILSSKKLLLSDSGFYLCAWSLTSTDTQYFGPGTRLTVL.

The rearrangement uses TRBV7-9 and TRBJ2-1, with D hard to call. V lost 4 bases and J lost 5, with 6 bases in between. The CDR3 sequence is 12 residues long. Germline assignment: CDR1 SEHNR and CDR2 FQNEAQ (reference sequence). Here the CDR3 reads CASSSSDNEQFF. The CDR3 nucleotides read TGTGCCAGCAGCTCCAGCGACAATGAGCAGTTCTTC.

The rearrangement links TRBV9 to TRBJ2-1; 7 nucleotides agree with TRBD2. V gave up 5 bases and J gave up 6 bases; unmatched junction bases: 11. The CDR3 spans 15 residues. Germline lookup yields CDR1 SGDLS and CDR2 YYNGEE. In nucleotides, the CDR3 is TGTGCCAGCAGTCGTTGGGGCGGGGGAGTCAATGAGCAGTTCTTC. Residues: CASSRWGGGVNEQFF.

V usage is TRBV9 and J usage is TRBJ2-1; 14 nucleotides align to TRBD2. This CDR3 has 19 residues. Germline V gene data show CDR1 as SGDLS and CDR2 as YYNGEE. V shed 4 bases, J shed 7 bases, and the junction held 16 bases outside the gene matches. CDR3 in DNA: TGTGCCAGCAGCCTGCGAGGGGTGTGGGGACTAGCGGGGGCGAATGAGCAGTTCTTC. This sequence encodes CASSLRGVWGLAGANEQFF.

J is TRBJ2-1 and V is TRBV5-4, with 8 bases lining up with TRBD2. Unmatched junction bases numbered 10, after V lost 2 bases and J lost 9 bases. The CDR3 extends over 15 amino acids. Germline values: CDR1 SGHNT, CDR2 YYREEE (reference sequence). The CDR3 loop reads CASSLPGLDVGEQFF. Here the CDR3 DNA reads TGTGCCAGCAGCTTACCGGGACTAGATGTGGGTGAGCAGTTCTTC.

The chain combines TRBV4-3 with TRBJ2-3; D uncertain. Germline loops: CDR1 LGHNA, CDR2 YSLEER. Trimming cost V 2 bases and J 0 bases, with 3 bases left between them. The length of the CDR3 is 13 residues. This CDR3 is CASSQLSTDTQYF. The DNA of the CDR3 is TGCGCCAGCAGCCAACTAAGCACAGATACGCAGTATTTT.

CDR3 residues: CASSPFLAGEFTDTQYF. CDR3 DNA sequence: TGTGCCAGCAGCCCCTTCCTAGCGGGGGAGTTCACAGATACGCAGTATTTT. The J gene is TRBJ2-3, the V gene TRBV5-4, with 10 positions matching TRBD2. From germline, CDR1 is SGHNT and CDR2 YYREEE (reference sequence). After removal of 4 bases from V and 2 bases from J, the junction contained 10 bases not matched to a gene. The CDR3 length is 17 residues.

The J gene is TRBJ1-4, the V gene TRBV19; the match to TRBD1 covers 7 bases. Unmatched junction bases numbered 8, after V lost 7 bases and J lost 6 bases. Germline V CDR1 and CDR2: LNHDA, SQIVND (reference sequence). CDR3 length: 14 amino acids. CDR3 loop: CASTWDSSYEKLFF. The DNA of the CDR3 is TGTGCCAGTACCTGGGACAGCAGTTATGAAAAACTGTTTTTT.

The chain joins TRBV29-1 to TRBJ1-5, with 9 bases matching TRBD1. V lost 4 bases to trimming and J lost 5 bases; unmatched junction nucleotides: 0. Germline V gives CDR1 SQVTM, CDR2 ANQGSEA. CDR3 length: 12 amino acids. The CDR3 loop is CSVGTGDQPQHF. The CDR3 DNA sequence: TGCAGCGTTGGGACAGGGGATCAGCCCCAGCATTTT.

V gene TRBV27 combines with J gene TRBJ2-1; TRBD2 might be the D (5 bases). The CDR3 runs 15 residues. The V end lost 7 bases, the J end lost 0 bases, and 13 bases lay between the germline ends. Germline loops: CDR1 MNHEY, CDR2 SMNVEV (reference sequence). Here the CDR3 reads CASNLAWSSYNEQFF. CDR3 bases: TGTGCCAGCAACCTAGCCTGGAGCTCCTACAATGAGCAGTTCTTC.

This sequence joins TRBV7-9 and TRBJ1-6; weak D call: TRBD1 (6 bases). Trimming stripped 1 base from V and 5 bases from J, with 9 bases between. Germline CDR1 SEHNR, CDR2 FQNEAQ (reference sequence). The CDR3 length is 15 residues. CDR3 amino acids: CASSLETGNNSPLHF. The CDR3 DNA sequence: TGTGCCAGCAGCTTAGAGACAGGCAATAATTCACCCCTCCACTTT.

V gene TRBV6-5 combines with J gene TRBJ2-2; TRBD1 matches 11 bases. The CDR3 length is 15 residues. The V gene end was trimmed by 6 bases and the J gene end by 4 bases; junction bases not matched to a gene: 4. Germline V gene lookup returns CDR1 MNHEY and CDR2 SVGAGI. The CDR3 reads CASRIGTGGTGELFF. For the CDR3, the DNA is TGTGCCAGCAGAATTGGGACAGGGGGCACCGGGGAGCTGTTTTTT.

This chain links TRBV9 with TRBJ2-1; 7 bases are shared with TRBD1. The trim removed 3 bases at V and 0 bases at J, leaving 6 bases unmatched. The CDR3 has 16 residues. Per the germline V gene, CDR1 is SGDLS and CDR2 is YYNGEE. The DNA for the CDR3 is TGTGCCAGCAGCGCGACAGGGACCCGCTCCTACAATGAGCAGTTCTTC. Residues: CASSATGTRSYNEQFF.